The 27 T cell receptor beta chains below all came from one sample that was sequenced in a study of T-cell reconstitution after alpha-beta-depleted transplantation in children. It was with unique molecular identifiers that the TCRbeta library was prepared. TCRdb analysed the PCR reads with MiXCR anew, one entry per CDR3 protein. In the table there are over 100,000 distinct CDR3 sequences, approximately 8% of which are singletons. This sample comprised PBMCs, obtained before TCRalphabeta/CD19-depleted stem cell transplant. The receptors come from a boy aged 2 to 9 with acute lymphoblastic leukemia, due to receive a stem cell transplant.

This clonotype showed up many times. This sequence joins TRBV11-2 and TRBJ2-5, with TRBD2 identical over 12 bases. Germline CDR1 is SGHAT and CDR2 is FQNNGV. This CDR3 comprises 16 residues. Trimming took 4 bases from V and 5 from J; bases not matched to a gene: 8. This chain's CDR3 is CASSSWTSGVGETQYF. Written as DNA, the CDR3 is TGTGCCAGCAGCTCCTGGACTAGCGGGGTCGGCGAGACCCAGTACTTC.

For this clonotype: Germline and junction disagree at one end, which may indicate a read error. The chain joins TRBV20-1 to TRBJ2-1; D perhaps matches TRBD1 (7 bases). This CDR3 is built from 16 residues. Germline values: CDR1 DFQATT, CDR2 SNEGSKA (reference sequence). The CDR3 region is CCARDLTGLKSNEQFF. The CDR3 bases are TGCTGTGCTAGGGACTTGACAGGGTTGAAATCCAATGAGCAGTTCTTC.

This clonotype was detected many times. The CDR3 region is CARGAAGANTGELFF. CDR3 in DNA: TGTGCCAGAGGAGCGGCAGGGGCTAACACCGGGGAGCTGTTTTTT. V is TRBV2 and J is TRBJ2-2; D possibly corresponds to TRBD1 (6 bases). From germline, CDR1 is SNHLY and CDR2 FYNNEI. V was clipped by 9 bases and J by 2 bases, with 16 bases between them. This CDR3 has 15 residues.

In this sample, this clonotype turned up many times. The chain links TRBV9 to TRBJ1-2, with 10 bases aligning to TRBD1. Germline V gives CDR1 SGDLS, CDR2 YYNGEE. Trimming cost V 3 bases and J 3 bases; bases outside gene matches: 2. The CDR3 runs to 14 residues. CDR3 amino acids: CASSAGQGDYGYTF. The CDR3 coding sequence is TGTGCCAGCAGCGCCGGACAGGGGGACTATGGCTACACCTTC.

This clonotype has a count of ten or more. This chain uses TRBV20-1 with TRBJ1-5; D remains unclear. The V end lost 7 bases, the J end lost 0 bases, and 10 bases lay between the germline ends. This CDR3 contains 13 residues. The germline CDR1 and CDR2 sequences are DFQATT and SNEGSKA (reference sequence). The CDR3: CSVPARSNQPQHF. The CDR3 DNA is TGCAGTGTTCCCGCTCGTAGCAATCAGCCCCAGCATTTT.

This rearrangement joins TRBV5-5 to TRBJ2-7; perhaps TRBD2 as D (5 bases). The V and J ends lost 1 base and 7 bases respectively, with 12 bases between them. This CDR3 spans 13 amino acids. Germline loops: CDR1 SGHKS, CDR2 YYEKEE (reference sequence). The CDR3: CASSLLRTPEQYF. CDR3 coding DNA: TGTGCCAGCAGCTTGTTGAGGACTCCTGAGCAGTACTTC.

At least ten counts were recorded for this clonotype. The chain uses TRBV3-1 and TRBJ2-3, with D possibly matching TRBD2 (6 bases). The CDR3 is made up of 19 amino acids. Germline lookup yields CDR1 LGHDT and CDR2 YNNKEL (reference sequence). The V and J ends lost 2 bases and 0 bases respectively, with 21 bases between them. CDR3 bases: TGTGCCAGCAGCCAAAAGCTGGGTGGGGACTTCATGAGCACAGATACGCAGTATTTT. Its translation: CASSQKLGGDFMSTDTQYF.

Many counts were recorded for this clonotype. The chain joins TRBV20-1 to TRBJ2-7; possible D gene TRBD1, 6 bases. CDR3 length equals 12 residues. Per germline, CDR1 DFQATT and CDR2 SNEGSKA (reference sequence). V was shortened by 7 bases and J by 0 bases, with 10 bases between the two germline ends. CDR3 residues: CSGRQDSYEQYF. Here the CDR3 DNA reads TGCAGTGGCCGACAGGACTCCTACGAGCAGTACTTC.

In its sample, this clonotype was seen many times. This chain links TRBV20-1 with TRBJ2-7; D not certain. This CDR3 is 14 amino acids long. The V and J ends lost 0 bases and 4 bases respectively, with 13 bases between them. Germline V gene lookup returns CDR1 DFQATT and CDR2 SNEGSKA (reference sequence). CDR3 sequence (DNA): TGCAGTGCTAGAGATCTGGAAAGAGTTTACGAGCAGTACTTC. Translation gives CSARDLERVYEQYF.

This clonotype was seen repeatedly, ten times or more. V usage is TRBV4-2 and J usage is TRBJ2-6; 8 bases match TRBD1. J gave up 2 bases and V 3 bases, and 0 bases lay outside the gene matches. Per the germline V gene, CDR1 is LGHNA and CDR2 is YNFKEQ. The CDR3 sequence is 15 residues long. CDR3 nucleotides: TGTGCCAGCAGCCAGGGACAGGCTGGGGCCAACGTCCTGACTTTC. Residues: CASSQGQAGANVLTF.

This chain links TRBV5-4 with TRBJ2-2; tentatively, D is TRBD1 (6 bases). Germline V gene data show CDR1 as SGHNT and CDR2 as YYREEE (reference sequence). Deletions cut 1 base from V and 1 base from J, with 11 bases between. This CDR3 region has 16 residues. The CDR3 loop reads CASSLPPGQNTGELFF. CDR3 DNA sequence: TGTGCCAGCAGCTTGCCACCGGGACAGAACACCGGGGAGCTGTTTTTT.

The chain uses TRBV19 and TRBJ2-2; D is perhaps TRBD1 (5 bases). The germline gives CDR1 LNHDA, CDR2 SQIVND (reference sequence). The germline V and J ends were trimmed by 2 bases and 7 bases, with 11 bases remaining between them. This CDR3 comprises 14 residues. Here the CDR3 DNA reads TGTGCCAGTAGTATACGGCAGGGTGACGGGGAGCTGTTTTTT. Translation: CASSIRQGDGELFF.

This clonotype was seen more than once but under ten times. The chain employs TRBV28 and TRBJ2-1; TRBD1 might be the D (6 bases). This CDR3 comprises 11 residues. The V and J ends lost 0 bases and 15 bases respectively, with 9 bases between them. Germline values: CDR1 MDHEN, CDR2 SYDVKM. The CDR3, as DNA: TGTGCCAGCAGTTTATGGGACAGAATGTTCTTC. This codes for CASSLWDRMFF.

In its sample, this clonotype was seen a few times. A much larger clonotype is one base distant, so this may be a read error. It is likely a read error, because the conserved phenylalanine at the end of the CDR3 is missing. This sequence joins TRBV3-1 and TRBJ2-5; a weak D match, TRBD2 (7 bases). V lost 3 bases and J lost 3, with 17 bases in between. CDR1 is LGHDT and CDR2 is YNNKEL in the germline V gene (reference sequence). The CDR3 extends over 16 amino acids. Here the CDR3 reads CASSHAPGGGKETQYY. The CDR3 bases are TGTGCCAGCAGCCATGCACCGGGGGGCGGGAAAGAGACCCAGTACTAC.

A few counts support this clonotype. J is TRBJ1-6 and V is TRBV4-3; D unclear. Trimming stripped 5 bases from V and 10 bases from J, with 15 bases between. CDR3 length equals 14 residues. In germline, CDR1 is LGHNA, CDR2 YSLEER. CDR3 nucleotides: TGCGCCAGCAGCGGAAGTCAAGAGGTATCACCCCTCCACTTT. Amino acids: CASSGSQEVSPLHF.

There are many counts of this clonotype. This sequence joins TRBV24-1 and TRBJ1-2; D is possibly TRBD1 (5 bases). V lost 3 bases and J 5 bases, leaving 12 bases between the germline ends. The germline V gene encodes CDR1 KGHDR and CDR2 SFDVKD. CDR3 length: 14 amino acids. CDR3 loop: CATSDTGGRYGYTF. In DNA form, the CDR3 reads TGTGCCACCAGTGATACGGGGGGACGGTATGGCTACACCTTC.

Many counts were recorded for this clonotype. This rearrangement joins TRBV4-1 to TRBJ1-5; D perhaps matches TRBD1 (5 bases). CDR1 MGHRA and CDR2 YSYEKL come from the germline V gene. The CDR3 totals 16 residues. V shed 0 bases and J shed 1 base, with 10 bases lying between them. The CDR3 DNA reads as TGCGCCAGCAGCCAAGAGTGGGGACGGAGCAATCAGCCCCAGCATTTT. This translates into CASSQEWGRSNQPQHF.

The V gene is TRBV6-2 or TRBV6-3, the J gene TRBJ1-1, with D possibly TRBD1 on 6 matching bases. V gave up 5 bases and J gave up 8 bases, with 15 bases separating them. CDR3 length: 13 amino acids. Per germline, CDR1 MNHEY and CDR2 SVGEGT. This CDR3 reads CASSPQGKTEAFF. The CDR3 DNA sequence: TGTGCCAGCAGTCCCCAGGGGAAAACCGAAGCTTTCTTT.

This clonotype was seen repeatedly, ten times or more. V and J are TRBV5-6 and TRBJ2-7; 8 nucleotides agree with TRBD1. CDR3 length equals 14 residues. After removal of 4 bases from V and 3 bases from J, the junction contained 6 bases not matched to a gene. CDR1 SGHDT and CDR2 YYEEEE come from the germline V gene. The CDR3 DNA reads as TGTGCCAGCAGCCCCCGGACAGGGCGCTACGAGCAGTACTTC. Translation gives CASSPRTGRYEQYF. Full variable domain (rest looked up from reference TRBV5-6 and TRBJ2-7): DAGVTQSPTHLIKTRGQQVTLRCSPKSGHDTVSWYQQALGQGPQFIFQYYEEEERQRGNFPDRFSGHQFPNYSSELNVNALLLGDSALYLCASSPRTGRYEQYFGPGTRLTVT.

The CDR3 nucleotides read TGTGCCAGCAGTTTTCGGACAGGGGCCCACGAGCAGTACTTC. Amino acid sequence: CASSFRTGAHEQYF. The chain links TRBV28 to TRBJ2-7, with 9 positions matching TRBD1. Trimming took 3 bases from V and 5 from J; bases not matched to a gene: 5. There are 14 residues in the CDR3. Germline V gives CDR1 MDHEN, CDR2 SYDVKM. The complete variable domain, with remaining parts taken from reference TRBV28 and TRBJ2-7, reads DVKVTQSSRYLVKRTGEKVFLECVQDMDHENMFWYRQDPGLGLRLIYFSYDVKMKEKGDIPEGYSVSREKKERFSLILESASTNQTSMYLCASSFRTGAHEQYFGPGTRLTVT.

This clonotype appeared many times. J is TRBJ2-6 and V is TRBV15; D might be TRBD1 (6 bases). Trimming removed 1 base from V and 0 bases from J, with 13 bases in between. From germline, CDR1 is LNHNV and CDR2 YYDKDF (reference sequence). The CDR3 covers 18 residues. The CDR3 region is CATSRGQTGASGANVLTF. CDR3 coding DNA: TGTGCCACCAGCAGAGGCCAGACAGGAGCCTCTGGGGCCAACGTCCTGACTTTC.

This clonotype appeared many times. The chain joins TRBV5-1 to TRBJ2-7, with 10 bases that match TRBD1. The ends lost 4 bases at V and 2 bases at J; junction bases unmatched: 9. CDR1 is SGHRS and CDR2 is YFSETQ in the germline V gene. The CDR3 length is 16 residues. DNA for the CDR3: TGCGCCAGCAGCCAGTTCCCGGGACAGGGGACCTACGAGCAGTACTTC. This sequence encodes CASSQFPGQGTYEQYF.

This clonotype was seen repeatedly, ten times or more. The gene calls are TRBV28 and TRBJ2-3; D gene unclear. The germline V gene encodes CDR1 MDHEN and CDR2 SYDVKM. The ends were cut back, 6 bases at V and 0 bases at J, with 13 bases in the middle. The CDR3 is 15 amino acids. CDR3 region: CASSSRTLSTDTQYF. The CDR3 DNA follows: TGTGCCAGCAGCTCCCGGACCCTTAGCACAGATACGCAGTATTTT.

This rearrangement joins TRBV20-1 to TRBJ1-1, with TRBD1 as a possible D gene (5 bases). The CDR3 contains 12 residues. CDR1 DFQATT and CDR2 SNEGSKA come from the germline V gene (reference sequence). The CDR3 here is CCAPEGSGEAFF. The DNA for the CDR3 is TGCTGCGCCCCCGAGGGGTCTGGTGAAGCTTTCTTT.

This chain connects TRBV5-1 to TRBJ2-5; 10 bases fit TRBD1. J lost 5 bases, V lost 4 bases, and 8 bases had no gene match. Per the germline V gene, CDR1 is SGHRS and CDR2 is YFSETQ. This CDR3 comprises 15 residues. CDR3 sequence (DNA): TGCGCCAGCAGCAAGACAGGGGGCGGTTTGGAGACCCAGTACTTC. It yields the protein CASSKTGGGLETQYF.

This clonotype came up many times. The chain joins TRBV21-1 to TRBJ2-3. TRBV21-1 is a recognized pseudogene. This CDR3 region has 9 residues. The CDR3 spells CANTDTQYF. CDR3 sequence (DNA): TGTGCCAACACAGATACGCAGTATTTT.

Ten or more counts support this clonotype. The rearrangement links TRBV20-1 to TRBJ1-6; 7 nucleotides align to TRBD1. The CDR3 length is 15 residues. Germline V CDR1 and CDR2: DFQATT, SNEGSKA (reference sequence). V trimming: 7 bases; J trimming: 0 bases; junction bases outside the gene matches: 6. CDR3 in amino acids: CSGSQGSSYNSPLHF. The CDR3, as DNA: TGCAGTGGCTCACAGGGGAGCTCCTATAATTCACCCCTCCACTTT.